A selection of T cell receptor beta chains follows, all from one sample in a study of cytomegalovirus exposure and HLA in healthy donors. Sequencing was performed with immunoSEQ multiplex PCR; in TCRdb, only in-frame clones are kept and a portion is missing. The sample records 60,000 to 75,000 clones, roughly four fifths being singletons. Sequences were obtained from PBMCs. These receptors were collected from a woman aged 60 to 75 in good health and CMV-seropositive. Each CDR3 is given with its conserved first and last residue. A D gene is named only where the DNA matches it firmly. A row's size may be missing; if present it is once, few, many or a size class.

D gene: NA; J gene: TRBJ2-7; V gene: TRBV6-5; clone size: NA; CDR3 DNA: TGTGCCAGCAGCCGGGACATAGCAGGCTACGAGCAGTACTTC; CDR3 protein: CASSRDIAGYEQYF
D gene: TRBD2; J gene: TRBJ2-1; V gene: TRBV5-1; clone size: NA; CDR3 DNA: TGCGCCAGCAGCCCGCCGGGGACTAGCGGCTACAATGAGCAGTTCTTC; CDR3 protein: CASSPPGTSGYNEQFF
D gene: NA; J gene: TRBJ2-7; V gene: TRBV5-1; clone size: NA; CDR3 DNA: TGCGCCAGCAGCTTTGACGGGACCTACGAGCAGTACTTC; CDR3 protein: CASSFDGTYEQYF
D gene: NA; J gene: TRBJ1-6; V gene: TRBV10-2; clone size: NA; CDR3 DNA: TGCGCCAGCAGTCTCAGGGACTCCTATAATTCACCCCTCCACTTT; CDR3 protein: CASSLRDSYNSPLHF
D gene: TRBD2; J gene: TRBJ2-7; V gene: TRBV27; clone size: NA; CDR3 DNA: TGTGCCAGCAGTTTTGGGACTAGCGGAGGCCAACCCTACGAGCAGTACTTC; CDR3 protein: CASSFGTSGGQPYEQYF
D gene: TRBD2; J gene: TRBJ2-3; V gene: TRBV4-2; clone size: NA; CDR3 DNA: TGTGCCAGCAGCCAAGATTTCGGGGGGGGAACAGATACGCAGTATTTT; CDR3 protein: CASSQDFGGGTDTQYF
D gene: TRBD2; J gene: TRBJ2-3; V gene: TRBV7-7; clone size: once; CDR3 DNA: TGTGCTAGCAGCTTAGGACTAGCGGGGGGCCGAGATACGCAGTATTTT; CDR3 protein: CASSLGLAGGRDTQYF
D gene: NA; J gene: TRBJ2-2; V gene: TRBV4-1; clone size: NA; CDR3 DNA: TGCGCCAGCAGCCAATGGGGGGCCGGGGAGCTGTTTTTT; CDR3 protein: CASSQWGAGELFF
D gene: TRBD2; J gene: TRBJ2-3; V gene: TRBV7-9; clone size: NA; CDR3 DNA: TGTGCCAGCAGCTCCCGCTCGGGACTAGCTAACACAGATACGCAGTATTTT; CDR3 protein: CASSSRSGLANTDTQYF
D gene: TRBD1; J gene: TRBJ2-7; V gene: TRBV6-1; clone size: NA; CDR3 DNA: TGTGCCAGCAGTGTGGACAGGGTGGAGAGGGAGCAGTACTTC; CDR3 protein: CASSVDRVEREQYF
D gene: NA; J gene: TRBJ1-1; V gene: TRBV6-1; clone size: NA; CDR3 DNA: TGTGCCAGCACCGACAAGGACAGACGAAGCGCTTTCTTT; CDR3 protein: CASTDKDRRSAFF
D gene: NA; J gene: TRBJ2-1; V gene: TRBV5-1; clone size: NA; CDR3 DNA: TGCGCCAGCAGCTTCCTAGCGAACTCATACAATGAGCAGTTCTTC; CDR3 protein: CASSFLANSYNEQFF
D gene: TRBD1; J gene: TRBJ1-1; V gene: TRBV19; clone size: once; CDR3 DNA: TGTGCCAGTAGTGTCGACAGGGGGAAGAGCACTGAAGCTTTCTTT; CDR3 protein: CASSVDRGKSTEAFF
D gene: TRBD1; J gene: TRBJ2-2; V gene: TRBV7-8; clone size: few; CDR3 DNA: TGTGCCAGCAGCCACGACAGGGGATGGTCCGGGGAGCTGTTTTTT; CDR3 protein: CASSHDRGWSGELFF
D gene: TRBD1; J gene: TRBJ1-5; V gene: TRBV7-2; clone size: NA; CDR3 DNA: TGTGCCAGCAGCCCCCGGACAGGAGACAATCAGCCCCAGCATTTT; CDR3 protein: CASSPRTGDNQPQHF
D gene: NA; J gene: TRBJ1-5; V gene: TRBV5-1; clone size: few; CDR3 DNA: TGCGCCAGCAGCTCTGGACTGAGCAATCAGCCCCAGCATTTT; CDR3 protein: CASSSGLSNQPQHF
D gene: TRBD1; J gene: TRBJ1-6; V gene: TRBV30; clone size: NA; CDR3 DNA: TGTGCCGCGGACAGGGCTAATTCACCCCTCCACTTT; CDR3 protein: CAADRANSPLHF
D gene: NA; J gene: TRBJ2-2; V gene: TRBV5-6; clone size: NA; CDR3 DNA: TGTGCCAGCAGCTTGTCAGGGGCGGCCGGGGAGCTGTTTTTT; CDR3 protein: CASSLSGAAGELFF
D gene: TRBD1; J gene: TRBJ1-4; V gene: TRBV6-1; clone size: NA; CDR3 DNA: TGTGCCAGCAGTGCGACAGGGGGGTACTCAACTAATGAAAAACTGTTTTTT; CDR3 protein: CASSATGGYSTNEKLFF
D gene: TRBD2; J gene: TRBJ2-1; V gene: TRBV4-1; clone size: NA; CDR3 DNA: TGCGCCAGCAGCCAAGAGGTTAGCGGGAACTCCTACAATGAGCAGTTCTTC; CDR3 protein: CASSQEVSGNSYNEQFF
D gene: TRBD1; J gene: TRBJ1-1; V gene: TRBV29-1; clone size: NA; CDR3 DNA: TGCAGCGTTGTCTGGGCAGGGGGAAGTTATATAGGCACTGAAGCTTTCTTT; CDR3 protein: CSVVWAGGSYIGTEAFF
D gene: TRBD1; J gene: TRBJ2-3; V gene: TRBV5-1; clone size: NA; CDR3 DNA: TGCGCCAGCAGCTTGAGTCCGGGACAGGGTACAGATACGCAGTATTTT; CDR3 protein: CASSLSPGQGTDTQYF
D gene: NA; J gene: TRBJ2-2; V gene: TRBV13; clone size: NA; CDR3 DNA: TGTGCCAGCAGCTTAGGCCCCAGCGTTGACACCGGGGAGCTGTTTTTT; CDR3 protein: CASSLGPSVDTGELFF
D gene: TRBD2; J gene: TRBJ2-1; V gene: TRBV5-1; clone size: NA; CDR3 DNA: TGCGCCAGCAGCCGGACTAGCGGGAGTGACGAGCAGTTCTTC; CDR3 protein: CASSRTSGSDEQFF